The 30 T cell receptor beta chains presented below share a single source sample, sequenced in a study of cytomegalovirus exposure and HLA in healthy donors. The PCR ran on 60 Vbeta and 13 Jbeta primers. Generated by immunoSEQ multiplex PCR, the TCRdb table keeps only in-frame clones and is missing some. The top ten clones hold more than 2% of a sample with approximately 110,000 clones, 74% of them seen once. Sequencing used PBMCs. These receptors came from a man aged 45-65 years in good health and CMV-seropositive.

The chain has TRBV5-6 and TRBJ2-3; TRBD1 matches at 9 bases. The junction had 11 bases not matched to a gene; V was cut back by 1 base and J by 5 bases. The CDR3 is 17 residues long. Germline assignment: CDR1 SGHDT and CDR2 YYEEEE. The DNA for the CDR3 is TGTGCCAGCAGCTTGACAACCGGACAGGGGAAGGGAGATACGCAGTATTTT. Translation: CASSLTTGQGKGDTQYF.

This chain joins TRBV19 and TRBJ2-5; D perhaps matches TRBD1 (5 bases). The V and J ends lost 3 bases and 5 bases respectively, with 19 bases between them. The CDR3 spans 16 residues. Germline V lookup: CDR1 LNHDA, CDR2 SQIVND (reference sequence). The CDR3 sequence is CASSIESQGIWETQYF. CDR3 DNA sequence: TGTGCCAGTAGTATCGAATCGCAGGGAATTTGGGAGACCCAGTACTTC.

The chain recombines TRBV30 with TRBJ1-2; TRBD1 might be the D (6 bases). Trimming pared 0 bases from V and 8 bases from J, leaving 13 bases between. Germline loops: CDR1 GTSNPN, CDR2 SVGIG (reference sequence). CDR3 length: 13 amino acids. DNA for the CDR3: TGTGCCTGGAGTGTAAACCCCAGGGGAGGCTACACCTTC. Amino acids: CAWSVNPRGGYTF.

This clone has a single count. The genes are TRBV19 and TRBJ1-5, with D possibly matching TRBD1 (6 bases). Germline V lookup: CDR1 LNHDA, CDR2 SQIVND (reference sequence). Trimming cost V 5 bases and J 7 bases, with 12 bases left between them. CDR3 length: 13 residues. CDR3: CASSSGRGQPQHF. CDR3 coding DNA: TGTGCCAGTAGTTCAGGTAGGGGGCAGCCCCAGCATTTT.

This clone is a singleton in its sample. The chain has TRBV18 and TRBJ1-2; TRBD1 agrees at 8 bases. The CDR3 runs 15 residues. V shed 4 bases and J 0 bases; nucleotides not matched to a gene: 4. Germline V gene sequence: CDR1 KGHSH, CDR2 LQKENI. The CDR3 region has the DNA TGTGCCAGCTCACTAGGACAGGGAGCTAACTATGGCTACACCTTC. As protein: CASSLGQGANYGYTF.

This chain uses TRBV19 with TRBJ1-1; tentative D call: TRBD1 (5 bases). The CDR3 is made up of 14 amino acids. The germline V and J ends were trimmed by 6 bases and 1 base, with 12 bases remaining between them. Germline assignment: CDR1 LNHDA and CDR2 SQIVND (reference sequence). CDR3 residues: CASSPGGENTEAFF. CDR3 DNA: TGTGCCAGTAGCCCTGGGGGGGAGAACACTGAAGCTTTCTTT.

The chain combines TRBV5-4 with TRBJ2-2; weak D call: TRBD1 (6 bases). This CDR3 spans 16 amino acids. Germline loops: CDR1 SGHNT, CDR2 YYREEE (reference sequence). The V end lost 4 bases, the J end lost 1 base, and 14 bases lay between the germline ends. DNA of the CDR3: TGTGCCAGCAGCCCCCTCTGGGGGCGGAACACCGGGGAGCTGTTTTTT. It codes for CASSPLWGRNTGELFF. Filled out from reference TRBV5-4 and TRBJ2-2, the complete variable domain reads ETGVTQSPTHLIKTRGQQVTLRCSSQSGHNTVSWYQQALGQGPQFIFQYYREEENGRGNFPPRFSGLQFPNYSSELNVNALELDDSALYLCASSPLWGRNTGELFFGEGSRLTVL.

This clone was seen just once. V and J are TRBV6-4 and TRBJ2-7, with 12 nucleotides matching TRBD2. Germline V gives CDR1 MRHNA, CDR2 SNTAGT. There are 15 residues in the CDR3. V gave up 2 bases and J gave up 6 bases; unmatched junction bases: 5. For the CDR3, the DNA is TGTGCCAGCAGTGACGACGGGACTAGCGGGCCCGAGCAGTACTTC. The encoded protein is CASSDDGTSGPEQYF.

This chain connects TRBV11-2 to TRBJ2-4; D remains unclear. Trimming took off 5 bases at V and 2 bases at J, with 13 bases between the two ends. The CDR3 has 15 residues. Per germline, CDR1 SGHAT and CDR2 FQNNGV. DNA for the CDR3: TGTGCCAGCAGCGCCATGGTAGAGACCAAAAACATTCAGTACTTC. This sequence encodes CASSAMVETKNIQYF.

V gene TRBV6-5 combines with J gene TRBJ2-1, with 7 bases lining up with TRBD1. With 6 bases clipped from V and 2 bases from J, the junction kept 4 bases outside the gene matches. The CDR3 is 14 residues long. CDR1 and CDR2 (germline): MNHEY, SVGAGI. CDR3 nucleotides: TGTGCCAGCAGGGACGGGACAGCCTACAATGAGCAGTTCTTC. Amino acids: CASRDGTAYNEQFF.

The chain couples TRBV5-6 to TRBJ2-1; 12 bases align to TRBD2. Looked up from germline, CDR1 is SGHDT and CDR2 is YYEEEE. The CDR3 is made up of 15 amino acids. V lost 4 bases and J lost 3; bases outside the gene matches: 2. The CDR3 nucleotides read TGTGCCAGCAGCCTGGGACTAGCGGGCTACAATGAGCAGTTCTTC. Amino acids: CASSLGLAGYNEQFF. Using reference TRBV5-6 and TRBJ2-1 for the parts outside the CDR3, the full variable domain is DAGVTQSPTHLIKTRGQQVTLRCSPKSGHDTVSWYQQALGQGPQFIFQYYEEEERQRGNFPDRFSGHQFPNYSSELNVNALLLGDSALYLCASSLGLAGYNEQFFGPGTRLTVL.

This clone was seen only a few times. The CDR3 is CASSQGASSNTGELFF. CDR3 nucleotide sequence: TGCGCCAGCAGCCAAGGGGCCTCTTCGAACACCGGGGAGCTGTTTTTT. The genes are TRBV4-1 and TRBJ2-2; no reliable D call. Trimming removed 1 base from V and 0 bases from J, with 9 bases in between. Germline V gives CDR1 MGHRA, CDR2 YSYEKL. The CDR3 consists of 16 residues.

The rearrangement joins TRBV11-2 to TRBJ2-2; 10 positions match TRBD2. Germline-derived CDR1 and CDR2 are SGHAT and FQNNGV. The CDR3 spans 16 residues. The ends lost 5 bases at V and 3 bases at J; junction bases unmatched: 6. CDR3 nucleotides: TGTGCCAGCAGCCTGAGCGGGGGGGAATACACCGGGGAGCTGTTTTTT. This gives the protein CASSLSGGEYTGELFF.

The chain joins TRBV4-1 to TRBJ1-2; D gene ambiguous. CDR1 is MGHRA, CDR2 YSYEKL, per germline. This CDR3 spans 14 amino acids. Trimming pared 4 bases from V and 2 bases from J, leaving 11 bases between. The CDR3 sequence: CASSPGGYNYGYTF. The CDR3 DNA reads TGCGCCAGCAGCCCCGGCGGTTACAACTATGGCTACACCTTC.

About this clone: Relative to the germline gene, one junction end is altered; a read error may explain this. The J gene is TRBJ2-1, the V gene TRBV6-1, with 8 bases identical to TRBD2. Germline V gene sequence: CDR1 MNHNS, CDR2 SASEGT. The CDR3 contains 15 residues. The CDR3 coding sequence is TGTGCCAGCAGTGAAGGGGGAGCGGGAGACAATGGGCAGTTCTTC. The encoded protein is CASSEGGAGDNGQFF.

The V gene is TRBV12-2, the J gene TRBJ2-7; TRBD2, the table's D call, lacks a check against the DNA. TRBV12-2 constitutes a pseudogene. The CDR3 is made up of 16 amino acids. CDR3 nucleotides: TGTGCCAGCATGGCAGTAATAGCGGGAGGGCCCTACGAGCAGTACTTC. Translated: CASMAVIAGGPYEQYF.

The chain uses TRBV9 and TRBJ2-3, with 9 bases matching TRBD1. V shed 3 bases, J shed 4 bases, and the junction held 9 bases outside the gene matches. Germline loops: CDR1 SGDLS, CDR2 YYNGEE. The CDR3 spans 16 residues. The CDR3 loop is CASSARQGEGADTQYF. CDR3 nucleotides: TGTGCCAGCAGCGCTAGACAGGGGGAGGGCGCAGATACGCAGTATTTT.

Only a few counts were recorded for this clone. The rearrangement joins TRBV5-1 to TRBJ2-1; possibly TRBD2 for D (5 bases). Germline assignment: CDR1 SGHRS and CDR2 YFSETQ. V was clipped by 0 bases and J by 6 bases, with 13 bases between them. The CDR3 spans 15 residues. The CDR3 bases are TGCGCCAGCAGCTTGGCCGCTTTGGCGGGCAATGAGCAGTTCTTC. Its translation: CASSLAALAGNEQFF. The full variable domain, with the rest looked up from reference TRBV5-1 and TRBJ2-1, is KAGVTQTPRYLIKTRGQQVTLSCSPISGHRSVSWYQQTPGQGLQFLFEYFSETQRNKGNFPGRFSGRQFSNSRSEMNVSTLELGDSALYLCASSLAALAGNEQFFGPGTRLTVL.

The genes are TRBV7-2 and TRBJ2-3; possibly TRBD2 for D (5 bases). The CDR3 consists of 13 residues. Germline V gene data show CDR1 as SGHTA and CDR2 as FQGNSA. V was shortened by 5 bases and J by 8 bases, with 14 bases between the two germline ends. The CDR3 here is CASSPSAGATQYF. The CDR3 DNA is TGTGCCAGCAGCCCAAGCGCGGGTGCTACGCAGTATTTT.

The sample holds a few counts of this clone. This chain connects TRBV20-1 to TRBJ2-5, with no clear D. The CDR3 totals 11 residues. Germline values: CDR1 DFQATT, CDR2 SNEGSKA (reference sequence). Trimming stripped 3 bases from V and 4 bases from J, with 6 bases between. The CDR3 loop reads CSASVPETQYF. The CDR3 DNA is TGCAGTGCTAGCGTTCCAGAGACCCAGTACTTC.

This clone has just a few counts. The gene calls are TRBV5-4 and TRBJ1-1, with D hard to call. The CDR3 runs to 15 residues. Per the germline V gene, CDR1 is SGHNT and CDR2 is YYREEE (reference sequence). Trimming stripped 0 bases from V and 3 bases from J, with 12 bases between. The CDR3 bases are TGTGCCAGCAGCTTGGGGCTGGCGGTATACACTGAAGCTTTCTTT. This sequence encodes CASSLGLAVYTEAFF. Together with reference TRBV5-4 and TRBJ1-1, the CDR3 gives the full variable domain: ETGVTQSPTHLIKTRGQQVTLRCSSQSGHNTVSWYQQALGQGPQFIFQYYREEENGRGNFPPRFSGLQFPNYSSELNVNALELDDSALYLCASSLGLAVYTEAFFGQGTRLTVV.

The sample holds a few counts of this clone. CDR3 in DNA: TGTGCCAGCAGCTTAGCGGAGGCCGGGGAGCTGTTTTTT. It yields the protein CASSLAEAGELFF. The V gene is TRBV7-9, the J gene TRBJ2-2, with a tentative D call TRBD2 (5 bases). There are 13 residues in the CDR3. Germline loops: CDR1 SEHNR, CDR2 FQNEAQ (reference sequence). Trimming took off 0 bases at V and 6 bases at J, with 5 bases between the two ends.

The count of this clone is one. The chain has TRBV27 and TRBJ1-2, with unresolved D. CDR1 is MNHEY, CDR2 SMNVEV, per germline (reference sequence). This CDR3 comprises 13 residues. V was trimmed by 6 bases and J by 3 bases, leaving 11 bases between them. The CDR3 DNA sequence: TGTGCCAGCAGCAAGAGGGATTACTATGGCTACACCTTC. Protein: CASSKRDYYGYTF.

CDR3: CASSALSSTDTQYF. The CDR3 DNA reads as TGTGCCAGCAGTGCGTTATCTAGCACAGATACGCAGTATTTT. The chain employs TRBV9 and TRBJ2-3; D gene uncertain. Trimming left V 5 bases short and J 0 bases short, with 10 bases between. Germline V gene sequence: CDR1 SGDLS, CDR2 YYNGEE. The CDR3 is 14 amino acids. The complete variable domain, with remaining parts taken from reference TRBV9 and TRBJ2-3, reads DSGVTQTPKHLITATGQRVTLRCSPRSGDLSVYWYQQSLDQGLQFLIQYYNGEERAKGNILERFSAQQFPDLHSELNLSSLELGDSALYFCASSALSSTDTQYFGPGTRLTVL.

The chain recombines TRBV6-5 with TRBJ1-6; D may be TRBD1 (5 bases). This CDR3 comprises 14 residues. Germline V gives CDR1 MNHEY, CDR2 SVGAGI. The V end lost 2 bases, the J end lost 7 bases, and 9 bases lay between the germline ends. DNA of the CDR3: TGTGCCAGCAGTTACGGGGGGACCAATTCACCCCTCCACTTT. Encoded protein: CASSYGGTNSPLHF.

The chain has TRBV14 and TRBJ2-4; the D gene is possibly TRBD1 (5 bases). V was cut by 3 bases and J by 0 bases, with 36 bases left in between. Germline V CDR1 and CDR2: SGHDN, FVKESK. The CDR3 length is 24 residues. CDR3 in amino acids: CASSQGSQGSQKLYRSIAKNIQYF. The CDR3 nucleotides are TGTGCCAGCAGCCAGGGATCTCAGGGTTCCCAGAAACTTTACCGGTCAATAGCCAAAAACATTCAGTACTTC.

The sample holds one count of this clone. This rearrangement joins TRBV6-6 to TRBJ2-7, with D maybe TRBD2 (5 bases). The CDR3 sequence is 16 residues long. The V gene's germline CDR1 is MNHNY and CDR2 SVGAGI (reference sequence). V dropped 4 bases and J dropped 10 bases, with 26 bases sitting between them. The CDR3 protein is CASSSQRVGLSRLQYF. In DNA form, the CDR3 reads TGTGCCAGCAGTTCGCAACGAGTCGGACTCTCGAGGTTACAGTACTTC.

The chain combines TRBV27 with TRBJ1-2; 10 bases align to TRBD1. The germline gives CDR1 MNHEY, CDR2 SMNVEV (reference sequence). The length of the CDR3 is 14 residues. V lost 7 bases and J lost 8; bases outside the gene matches: 10. CDR3 nucleotide sequence: TGTGCCAGCAAGAGGGACAGGGGTTTTTTCGGCTACACCTTC. Protein sequence: CASKRDRGFFGYTF.

The chain recombines TRBV10-3 with TRBJ2-5; no clear D gene. Germline V gene lookup returns CDR1 ENHRY and CDR2 SYGVKD. The length of the CDR3 is 14 residues. V was pared by 3 bases and J by 1 base, with 9 bases between. CDR3 in DNA: TGTGCCATCAGTGATGGTCAGGCCCAAGAGACCCAGTACTTC. This translates into CAISDGQAQETQYF.

This clone was counted only a few times. V gene TRBV5-6 combines with J gene TRBJ2-2; D not certain. Germline values: CDR1 SGHDT, CDR2 YYEEEE. Trimming took 0 bases from V and 4 from J, leaving 4 bases between them. The CDR3 length is 13 residues. The CDR3 DNA follows: TGTGCCAGCAGCTTGGTGCGCACCGGGGAGCTGTTTTTT. Its translation is CASSLVRTGELFF. The full variable domain, with the rest looked up from reference TRBV5-6 and TRBJ2-2, is DAGVTQSPTHLIKTRGQQVTLRCSPKSGHDTVSWYQQALGQGPQFIFQYYEEEERQRGNFPDRFSGHQFPNYSSELNVNALLLGDSALYLCASSLVRTGELFFGEGSRLTVL.